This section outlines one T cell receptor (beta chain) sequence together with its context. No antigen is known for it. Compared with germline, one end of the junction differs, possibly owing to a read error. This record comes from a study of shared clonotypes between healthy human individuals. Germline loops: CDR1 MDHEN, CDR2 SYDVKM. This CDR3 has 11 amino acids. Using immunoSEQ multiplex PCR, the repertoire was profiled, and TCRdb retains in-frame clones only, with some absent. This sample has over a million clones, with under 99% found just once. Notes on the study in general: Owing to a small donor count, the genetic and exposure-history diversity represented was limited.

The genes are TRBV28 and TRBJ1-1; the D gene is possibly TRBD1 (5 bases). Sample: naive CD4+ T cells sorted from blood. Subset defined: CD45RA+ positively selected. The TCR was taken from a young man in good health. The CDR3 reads CASRSTARGVF. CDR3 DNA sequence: TGTGCCAGCAGATCTACTGCCCGAGGGGTCTTT.